Here is one T cell receptor beta chain with its context. The data are from a study of blood T cell repertoires in COVID-19. Study summary: The United States, Italy and Spain were the sources of the acute and convalescent COVID-19 samples. T cells, B-cell-depleted T cells, or PBMCs supplied cDNA or gDNA.

Authors' processing steps: By means of reference gene primer amplification, nucleated cell counts were estimated. Sequencing used immunoSEQ multiplex PCR; TCRdb keeps in-frame clones, though not all of them. Clonal size and the V and J genes are those of that table, whereas D and trimming came from the DNA. The top ten hold 1% to 1.3% of the sample, which has some 390,000 clones, around 89% seen once. Germline CDR1 reads SEHNR; CDR2 reads FQNEAQ (reference sequence). V lost 5 bases, J lost 2 bases, and 5 bases stayed unmatched. The CDR3 loop spans 15 amino acids. Clinical history as reported by participants underpinned cohort assignment.

This receptor was identified in a man aged 25-40 years who had recovered from COVID-19. Sequencing was carried out using PBMCs or T cells enriched from blood (not recorded which). The chain is built from TRBV7-9 and TRBJ2-5, with TRBD1 matching 10 bases. Here the CDR3 DNA reads TGTGCCAGCAGCACCGGGACAGGGGTACAAGAGACCCAGTACTTC. Encoded protein: CASSTGTGVQETQYF.